This T cell receptor (beta chain) was retrieved from a study of radiation and T cells in renal cell carcinoma. Sequenced by immunoSEQ multiplex PCR; TCRdb stores in-frame clones only, minus some. This table has 85,000 to 100,000 clones, 75% to 90% appearing once. A word on this clone: The antigen remains undetermined.

This CDR3 spans 16 amino acids. Trimming left V 0 bases short and J 4 bases short, with 16 bases between. Per germline, CDR1 MGHDK and CDR2 SYGVNS. Noted time point: baseline pretreatment blood. The treatment here: 15 Gy SBRT to primary tumor, nephrectomy 4 weeks later. Radiation-treated patients gave blood at baseline, week 2 and week 4. This renal cell carcinoma was of the clear cell type. Overall study results and limits: In blood, top tumor clones expanded by 2 weeks, shrinking by 4.

The chain joins TRBV25-1 to TRBJ2-7, with a tentative D call TRBD1 (6 bases). The sample was blood, taken from a patient whose treatment included radiotherapy and nephrectomy. The sequence derives from a man aged 45 to 65 with renal cell carcinoma. The CDR3 reads CASSEYGGSNAYEQYF. DNA of the CDR3: TGTGCCAGCAGTGAATATGGGGGCAGCAATGCTTACGAGCAGTACTTC.